This T cell receptor beta chain was retrieved from a study of T cell changes during pregnancy in multiple sclerosis (dated by TCRdb to between 2017 and 2020). Turning to the overall study: The study looked at changes in the T cell repertoire across pregnancy in women with multiple sclerosis.

The table lists this clone with a count of one. It has no known antigen specificity. Qualities for individual bases were not recorded, and no much larger clone is one base off. Receptor libraries were prepared by the immunoSEQ multiplex PCR assay. Drawn from immuneACCESS, this table holds only the in-frame rearrangements with V and J called that TCRdb kept. Clones are partly lost; checked studies trace under half to an unresolved V gene and leave the rest unexplained. Within this sample are 70,000 to 95,000 clones, with roughly 93% of them counted one time only. Roughly 2.5% of the sample comes from the top ten. This TCR was sampled from a female donor with multiple sclerosis, enrolled in a pregnancy study. Sample: peripheral blood, taken in the second trimester of pregnancy.

The base sequence is TGTGCCTGGAGTCCCCAGACTAGCGGGGGGTTCGAGCAGTACTTC. Its product reads: CAWSPQTSGGFEQYF. The sequence joins TRBV30 to TRBJ2-7; 13 central bases correspond to TRBD2. Inclusive of the bounding cysteine and phenylalanine, the CDR3 is 15 residues long. The retained sequence is limited to the CDR3, 45 bases, with the frame set at the first base. CDR1 and CDR2, per the germline V gene (reference sequence), are GTSNPN and SVGIG. The V end gives up 2 bases and the J end 6 bases, leaving 7 bases in the junction not matched to a gene.